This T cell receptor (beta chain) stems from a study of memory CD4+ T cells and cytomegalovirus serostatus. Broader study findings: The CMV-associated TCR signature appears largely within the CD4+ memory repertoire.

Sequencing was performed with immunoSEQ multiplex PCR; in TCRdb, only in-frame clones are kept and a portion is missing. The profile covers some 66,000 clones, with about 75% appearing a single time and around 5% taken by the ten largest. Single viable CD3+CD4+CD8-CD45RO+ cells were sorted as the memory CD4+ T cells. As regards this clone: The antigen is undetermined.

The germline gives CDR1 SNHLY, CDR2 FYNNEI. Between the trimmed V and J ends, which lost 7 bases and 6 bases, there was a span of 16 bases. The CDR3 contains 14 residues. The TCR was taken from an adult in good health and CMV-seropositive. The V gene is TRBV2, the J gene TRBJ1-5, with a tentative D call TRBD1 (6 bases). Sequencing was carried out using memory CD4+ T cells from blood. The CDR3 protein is CASKKEQGGQPQHF. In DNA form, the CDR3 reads TGTGCCAGCAAAAAGGAACAGGGAGGTCAGCCCCAGCATTTT.